This T cell receptor (beta chain) was identified during a study of blood T cell repertoires in COVID-19. The overall study: COVID-19 samples from acute and convalescent phases originated in the United States, Italy and Spain. PBMCs, B-cell-depleted T cells, or T cells were the source of the cDNA or gDNA that made up the material.

V was pared by 4 bases and J by 3 bases, with 6 bases of the junction left unmatched. Germline CDR1 LGHNT, CDR2 FRNRAP. There are 15 residues in the CDR3. Authors' processing steps: Cell counts per sample came from amplifying reference gene primers. TCRdb's table, derived via immunoSEQ multiplex PCR, lists solely in-frame clones and lacks some. V and J calls and clone size come straight from that table; D and trimming were deduced from the DNA. The sample consists of under 350,000 clones, about 82% of them appearing once. This clonotype was obtained from a human donor in a cohort sampled during active COVID-19. The sample consisted of peripheral blood. This rearrangement joins TRBV12-5 to TRBJ1-5; 7 nucleotides agree with TRBD1. CDR3 bases: TGTGCTAGTGGTTCCGGACAGGCGATCAATCAGCCCCAGCATTTT. This codes for CASGSGQAINQPQHF. The entire variable domain, with the rest obtained from reference TRBV12-5 and TRBJ1-5, is as follows: DARVTQTPRHKVTEMGQEVTMRCQPILGHNTVFWYRQTMMQGLELLAYFRNRAPLDDSGMPKDRFSAEMPDATLATLKIQPSEPRDSAVYFCASGSGQAINQPQHFGDGTRLSIL.